This passage covers 26 T cell receptor beta chains from one sample sequenced in a study of cytomegalovirus exposure and HLA in healthy donors. The study ran its PCR with 60 Vbeta and 13 Jbeta primers. The repertoire was sequenced with immunoSEQ multiplex PCR; TCRdb's copy has only in-frame clones and lacks some. This table has over 45,000 clones, 81% appearing once. The material sequenced was PBMCs. These receptors were obtained from a boy between 10 and 17 years old in good health and CMV-seropositive.

CDR3 sequence: CASQEGTGGLYGYTF. DNA for the CDR3: TGCGCCAGCCAAGAAGGGACAGGGGGCCTTTATGGCTACACCTTC. The V call is TRBV5-1, the J call TRBJ1-2; TRBD1 aligns across 12 bases. CDR1 and CDR2 (germline): SGHRS, YFSETQ. This CDR3 has 15 amino acids. V was pared by 7 bases and J by 5 bases, with 9 bases of the junction left unmatched.

The chain is built from TRBV2 and TRBJ1-1; D ambiguous. V lost 3 bases to trimming and J lost 1 base, with 6 bases between them. This CDR3 region has 13 residues. Germline assignment: CDR1 SNHLY and CDR2 FYNNEI. The CDR3 is CASSDQKNTEAFF. The CDR3, as DNA: TGTGCCAGCAGTGATCAGAAGAACACTGAAGCTTTCTTT.

This rearrangement joins TRBV2 to TRBJ2-3; TRBD2 is a possible D gene (6 bases). The CDR3 spans 15 residues. V lost 6 bases and J 3 bases, leaving 16 bases between the germline ends. The germline CDR1 and CDR2 sequences are SNHLY and FYNNEI. The CDR3 reads CASSDGLEGTDTQYF. In DNA form, the CDR3 reads TGTGCCAGCAGCGACGGCCTGGAGGGGACAGATACGCAGTATTTT. The full variable domain, with the rest looked up from reference TRBV2 and TRBJ2-3, is EPEVTQTPSHQVTQMGQEVILRCVPISNHLYFYWYRQILGQKVEFLVSFYNNEISEKSEIFDDQFSVERPDGSNFTLKIRSTKLEDSAMYFCASSDGLEGTDTQYFGPGTRLTVL.

This clone was seen just once. The V call is TRBV14, the J call TRBJ2-5, with D hard to call. The CDR3 contains 15 residues. Germline CDR1 reads SGHDN; CDR2 reads FVKESK. V shed 2 bases and J shed 1 base, with 11 bases lying between them. CDR3 DNA sequence: TGTGCCAGCAGCCAACATGACACCAGCCAAGAGACCCAGTACTTC. Amino acids: CASSQHDTSQETQYF.

The rearrangement links TRBV5-5 to TRBJ1-2, with 7 positions matching TRBD1. V was pared by 7 bases and J by 2 bases, with 14 bases of the junction left unmatched. This CDR3 is 16 amino acids long. Germline V lookup: CDR1 SGHKS, CDR2 YYEKEE (reference sequence). CDR3 protein: CASLSYLGQRNYGYTF. As DNA, the CDR3 is TGTGCCAGCCTTTCATACTTGGGACAGCGCAACTATGGCTACACCTTC.

J is TRBJ2-2 and V is TRBV7-3; 10 bases fit TRBD1. V trimming: 5 bases; J trimming: 4 bases; junction bases outside the gene matches: 4. Per the germline V gene, CDR1 is SGHTA and CDR2 is FQGTGA. This CDR3 spans 15 amino acids. The CDR3 bases are TGTGCCAGCAGCCCACGGACAGGGGGCACCGGGGAGCTGTTTTTT. It specifies CASSPRTGGTGELFF.

V is TRBV7-6 and J is TRBJ1-6, with D maybe TRBD1 (5 bases). CDR3 length equals 13 residues. V lost 2 bases and J lost 10, with 9 bases in between. CDR1 and CDR2 from the germline V gene are SGHVS and FNYEAQ. The CDR3 region is CASSLQGWSPLHF. The CDR3 nucleotides read TGTGCCAGCAGCTTACAGGGCTGGTCACCCCTCCACTTT.

The chain joins TRBV19 to TRBJ2-1; 9 bases are a match to TRBD2. This CDR3 region has 17 residues. With V trimmed by 3 bases and J by 0 bases, 6 bases remained unmatched. In germline, CDR1 is LNHDA, CDR2 SQIVND (reference sequence). CDR3 sequence (DNA): TGTGCCAGTAGTATTTCAGCGGGGGGTACCTCCTACAATGAGCAGTTCTTC. Amino acids: CASSISAGGTSYNEQFF.

The rearrangement joins TRBV5-6 to TRBJ2-3, with D possibly being TRBD2 (6 bases). Germline loops: CDR1 SGHDT, CDR2 YYEEEE. The V gene lost 0 bases and the J gene lost 1 base, with 9 bases spanning the gap. This CDR3 has 15 residues. CDR3 bases: TGTGCCAGCAGCTTGGAGACGGGGGGCACAGATACGCAGTATTTT. As protein: CASSLETGGTDTQYF.

The gene calls are TRBV5-1 and TRBJ2-1; TRBD1 is a possible D gene (6 bases). This CDR3 has 14 amino acids. Germline CDR1 SGHRS, CDR2 YFSETQ. V lost 7 bases and J lost 0, with 11 bases in between. CDR3 region: CASETGSSYNEQFF. The CDR3 region has the DNA TGCGCCAGCGAAACAGGGAGCTCCTACAATGAGCAGTTCTTC. The entire variable domain, with the rest obtained from reference TRBV5-1 and TRBJ2-1, is as follows: KAGVTQTPRYLIKTRGQQVTLSCSPISGHRSVSWYQQTPGQGLQFLFEYFSETQRNKGNFPGRFSGRQFSNSRSEMNVSTLELGDSALYLCASETGSSYNEQFFGPGTRLTVL.

CDR3 protein: CASSQSPLAARIGNTIYF. DNA of the CDR3: TGCGCCAGCAGCCAATCCCCCCTCGCCGCCAGAATAGGAAACACCATATATTTT. The chain links TRBV4-1 to TRBJ1-3, with unresolved D. The V gene's germline CDR1 is MGHRA and CDR2 YSYEKL. CDR3 length: 18 amino acids. The V gene lost 2 bases and the J gene lost 4 bases, with 21 bases spanning the gap.

The chain couples TRBV7-9 to TRBJ1-2; D might be TRBD1 (5 bases). V was trimmed by 1 base and J by 5 bases, leaving 11 bases between them. CDR1 and CDR2 from the germline V gene are SEHNR and FQNEAQ (reference sequence). The CDR3 is 14 residues long. CDR3 nucleotides: TGTGCCAGCAGCTTAGTGGCACAGGTTTATGGCTACACCTTC. This codes for CASSLVAQVYGYTF.

V gene TRBV4-1 combines with J gene TRBJ1-4; D ambiguous. Germline V gene lookup returns CDR1 MGHRA and CDR2 YSYEKL. CDR3 length: 13 amino acids. Trimming left V 0 bases short and J 10 bases short, with 9 bases between. CDR3 region: CASSQDNGGKLFF. CDR3 sequence (DNA): TGCGCCAGCAGCCAAGATAACGGAGGAAAACTGTTTTTT.

The gene calls are TRBV5-6 and TRBJ2-7; TRBD2 is a possible D gene (5 bases). This CDR3 contains 14 residues. V lost 3 bases to trimming and J lost 2 bases, with 12 bases between them. Germline CDR1 reads SGHDT; CDR2 reads YYEEEE. As DNA, the CDR3 is TGTGCCAGCAGCTCCCGGACTGGGCCCTACGAGCAGTACTTC. Protein product: CASSSRTGPYEQYF.

The chain couples TRBV6-1 to TRBJ1-6, with D hard to call. The ends were cut back, 7 bases at V and 13 bases at J, with 14 bases in the middle. The V gene's germline CDR1 is MNHNS and CDR2 SASEGT. There are 12 residues in the CDR3. DNA of the CDR3: TGTGCCAGCACCCGTGCGTTTTCGCCCCTCCACTTT. It specifies CASTRAFSPLHF.

On this clone itself: At the DNA level, this CDR3 is encoded by other sequences in the same sample as well. The V gene is TRBV19, the J gene TRBJ1-2; 10 bases map to TRBD1. Germline trimming cut 4 bases from V and 4 bases from J; bases unmatched to any gene: 9. CDR3 length: 16 residues. Germline CDR1 LNHDA, CDR2 SQIVND (reference sequence). Here the CDR3 DNA reads TGTGCCAGTAGTACGCGAGACAGGGGGCGACGCTATGGCTACACCTTC. Residues: CASSTRDRGRRYGYTF.

The chain couples TRBV13 to TRBJ2-2; 8 bases fit TRBD1. Germline V gene lookup returns CDR1 PRHDT and CDR2 FYEKMQ (reference sequence). The CDR3 covers 16 residues. The J segment lost 0 bases and the V segment lost 5 bases, leaving 5 bases of the junction unmatched. CDR3 amino acids: CASSAQGASNTGELFF. The CDR3 DNA follows: TGTGCCAGCAGCGCCCAGGGGGCTTCGAACACCGGGGAGCTGTTTTTT.

This rearrangement joins TRBV20-1 to TRBJ2-7; D unclear. Germline V lookup: CDR1 DFQATT, CDR2 SNEGSKA (reference sequence). The CDR3 has 11 residues. Trimming cost V 5 bases and J 4 bases, with 9 bases left between them. The CDR3 DNA is TGCAGTGCTGCAGAGGAGTACGAGCAGTACTTC. Residues: CSAAEEYEQYF.

The V call is TRBV7-9, the J call TRBJ1-1, with TRBD1 as a possible D gene (5 bases). Per the germline V gene, CDR1 is SEHNR and CDR2 is FQNEAQ (reference sequence). Trimming cost V 5 bases and J 4 bases, with 20 bases left between them. This CDR3 is built from 16 residues. The CDR3 bases are TGTGCCAGCAGCCCGCTCCGGCCAGGCGGGACCACTGAAGCTTTCTTT. It yields the protein CASSPLRPGGTTEAFF.

The chain joins TRBV7-8 to TRBJ2-7; 8 nucleotides match TRBD1. The trim removed 6 bases at V and 4 bases at J, leaving 8 bases unmatched. CDR3 size: 14 residues. Germline V gene data show CDR1 as SGHVS and CDR2 as FQNEAQ. CDR3 loop: CASRPSGGRYEQYF. In DNA, the CDR3 is TGTGCCAGCAGGCCCTCAGGGGGCAGGTACGAGCAGTACTTC. Filled out from reference TRBV7-8 and TRBJ2-7, the complete variable domain reads GAGVSQSPRYKVAKRGQDVALRCDPISGHVSLFWYQQALGQGPEFLTYFQNEAQLDKSGLPSDRFFAERPEGSVSTLKIQRTQQEDSAVYLCASRPSGGRYEQYFGPGTRLTVT.

V usage is TRBV5-1 and J usage is TRBJ2-1; 9 positions agree with TRBD1. The CDR3 is made up of 13 amino acids. V dropped 4 bases and J dropped 9; count of bases not matched to a gene: 5. Germline CDR1 reads SGHRS; CDR2 reads YFSETQ. The CDR3 here is CASSVTGGGEQFF. The CDR3, as DNA: TGCGCCAGCAGCGTGACAGGGGGGGGTGAGCAGTTCTTC.

The rearrangement links TRBV7-3 to TRBJ2-2; TRBD2 matches at 7 bases. This CDR3 comprises 13 residues. V was clipped by 5 bases and J by 6 bases; unmatched bases: 3. CDR1 and CDR2 (germline): SGHTA, FQGTGA. CDR3 in amino acids: CASSQGGAGELFF. CDR3 DNA sequence: TGTGCCAGCAGCCAGGGAGGGGCCGGGGAGCTGTTTTTT.

The rearrangement joins TRBV5-1 to TRBJ2-5; D perhaps matches TRBD1 (6 bases). Germline loops: CDR1 SGHRS, CDR2 YFSETQ. The CDR3 has 13 residues. The germline V and J ends were trimmed by 3 bases and 2 bases, with 8 bases remaining between them. CDR3 amino acids: CASSWGTQETQYF. CDR3 sequence (DNA): TGCGCCAGCAGCTGGGGGACACAAGAGACCCAGTACTTC.

This rearrangement joins TRBV9 to TRBJ2-3, with TRBD2 identical over 11 bases. This CDR3 contains 16 residues. V was pared by 2 bases and J by 3 bases, with 5 bases of the junction left unmatched. Germline values: CDR1 SGDLS, CDR2 YYNGEE. This chain's CDR3 is CASSVTGTSGTDTQYF. The CDR3 DNA follows: TGTGCCAGCAGCGTGACCGGGACTAGCGGTACAGATACGCAGTATTTT.

The genes are TRBV6-5 and TRBJ1-1, with D tentatively TRBD1 (5 bases). Germline CDR1 is MNHEY and CDR2 is SVGAGI. V shed 6 bases and J shed 3 bases, with 14 bases lying between them. The CDR3 is 14 residues long. CDR3 sequence (DNA): TGTGCCAGCAGAGGTCCAACAGGATACACTGAAGCTTTCTTT. Its translation is CASRGPTGYTEAFF.

The chain carries TRBV6-1 and TRBJ1-1; D is undetermined. CDR1 and CDR2 (germline): MNHNS, SASEGT. The CDR3 sequence is 13 residues long. The V gene lost 4 bases and the J gene lost 0 bases, with 6 bases spanning the gap. CDR3 in DNA: TGTGCCAGCAGTGGAACGGTGAACACTGAAGCTTTCTTT. It is translated as CASSGTVNTEAFF.